The 15 T cell receptor beta chains below all came from one sample that was sequenced in a study of molecular identifiers for immune sequencing clone quantification. TCRdb re-called the PCR reads through MiXCR, storing one row per CDR3 protein. The sample consists of some 680,000 distinct CDR3 sequences, 25% of them appearing once. Sequenced material: naive CD8+ T cells from blood, with Jurkat cell RNA spiked in. The subset: FACS-sorted CD8+CD4-CCR7+CD45RA+ naive T cells. All receptors come from a human donor in good health. Some libraries in this study had Jurkat cell RNA spiked in.

To note about this clonotype: Just one base apart from a much larger clone, this may be a read error. The J gene is TRBJ2-3, the V gene TRBV18; maybe TRBD2 (6 bases). This CDR3 contains 16 residues. Per germline, CDR1 KGHSH and CDR2 LQKENI. The CDR3 sequence: CAGSRPGLGGADTQYF. CDR3 nucleotides: TGTGCCGGCTCACGGCCGGGACTCGGAGGCGCAGATACGCAGTATTTT.

This clonotype was seen more than once but under ten times. The chain joins TRBV20-1 to TRBJ1-3; D is ambiguous. The CDR3 loop spans 15 amino acids. The germline gives CDR1 DFQATT, CDR2 SNEGSKA (reference sequence). The V gene lost 5 bases and the J gene lost 0 bases, with 14 bases spanning the gap. CDR3 DNA sequence: TGCAGTGCTGACGGCCCGTGGAACTCTGGAAACACCATATATTTT. Its protein is CSADGPWNSGNTIYF.

A few counts support this clonotype. The chain employs TRBV27 and TRBJ2-7, with 13 bases lining up with TRBD2. V was clipped by 2 bases and J by 7 bases; unmatched bases: 11. This CDR3 is built from 17 residues. Germline assignment: CDR1 MNHEY and CDR2 SMNVEV (reference sequence). The CDR3 sequence: CASSLLGTSGVQREQYF. The CDR3 coding sequence is TGTGCCAGCAGTTTACTGGGGACTAGCGGGGTACAAAGGGAGCAGTACTTC.

In the case of this clonotype: Being one base from a much bigger clone, this may be a read error. The J gene is TRBJ2-2, the V gene TRBV30; a weak D match, TRBD2 (5 bases). Per germline, CDR1 GTSNPN and CDR2 SVGIG (reference sequence). V was clipped by 2 bases and J by 6 bases, with 10 bases between them. The CDR3 loop spans 13 amino acids. Here the CDR3 reads CAWSLSGAGELFF. CDR3 in DNA: TGTGCCTGGAGTTTATCCGGGGCCGGGGAGCTGTTTTTT.

This clonotype was seen a few times. The rearrangement links TRBV20-1 to TRBJ2-7; D is unresolved. Looked up from germline, CDR1 is DFQATT and CDR2 is SNEGSKA (reference sequence). CDR3 length: 13 amino acids. Trimming shortened V by 4 bases and J by 0 bases, and 10 bases separated the two germline ends. CDR3 sequence reads: CSAIPRSSYEQYF. The CDR3 bases are TGCAGTGCTATCCCTAGGTCCTCCTACGAGCAGTACTTC.

This clonotype was detected ten times or more. J is TRBJ2-2 and V is TRBV12-3 or TRBV12-4; TRBD1 matches at 11 bases. Unmatched junction bases numbered 6, after V lost 6 bases and J lost 0 bases. The CDR3 contains 17 residues. CDR3 DNA: TGTGCCAGCAGATCCCCGGGACAGGGGGCGAACACCGGGGAGCTGTTTTTT. It specifies CASRSPGQGANTGELFF.

Concerning this clonotype itself: A much larger clone differs from this one at a single base, so this may be a read error. The chain links TRBV4-3 to TRBJ2-1; possibly TRBD2 for D (5 bases). Germline loops: CDR1 LGHNA, CDR2 YSLEER. The CDR3 is 16 residues long. The DNA for the CDR3 is TGCGCCTGCAGCCAAGAGTATAGCGCCCTATACACTGAGCAGTTCTTC. The encoded protein is CACSQEYSALYTEQFF.

In regard to this clonotype: The conserved closing phenylalanine or tryptophan is absent in this CDR3, likely reflecting a read error. It is unclear where the CDR3 begins or ends on the DNA, so no DNA is shown, and the CDR3 is as TCRdb lists it. The genes are TRBV21-1 and TRBJ2-3; the table's D call, TRBD2, was not checked against the DNA. TRBV21-1 is termed a pseudogene. Ends included, the CDR3 has 15 residues. CDR3 protein: CACSASGGESDTQYL.

V gene TRBV15 combines with J gene TRBJ1-1; no clear D gene. The CDR3 covers 15 residues. Germline CDR1 LNHNV, CDR2 YYDKDF (reference sequence). V was clipped by 1 base and J by 0 bases, with 9 bases between them. The CDR3: CATSRAWEVNTEAFF. The CDR3 nucleotides are TGTGCCACCAGCAGAGCGTGGGAGGTGAACACTGAAGCTTTCTTT.

A remark on this clonotype: One junction end disagrees with the germline gene, perhaps due to a read error. The chain couples TRBV13 to TRBJ2-7; TRBD1 is a possible D gene (5 bases). The CDR3 runs to 14 residues. Germline V lookup: CDR1 PRHDT, CDR2 FYEKMQ (reference sequence). As DNA, the CDR3 is TGTGCCAGCAGCGAATGGGGCAGGGCCCACGAGCGGTACTTC. This codes for CASSEWGRAHERYF.

A note on this clonotype: At one of its ends the junction is not consistent with the germline gene, which may arise from a read error. This chain's CDR3 is CASSPPGRQGTYAQYF. As DNA, the CDR3 is TGTGCCAGCAGCCCCCCAGGGAGGCAGGGGACATACGCGCAGTACTTC. The genes are TRBV6-2 or TRBV6-3 and TRBJ2-7; the D call may be TRBD1 or TRBD2 (6 bases each). The CDR3 runs to 16 residues. Germline CDR1 is MNHEY and CDR2 is SVGEGT.

This clonotype was seen a handful of times. The rearrangement joins TRBV6-2 or TRBV6-3 to TRBJ2-1; 12 bases map to TRBD1. Germline V lookup: CDR1 MNHEY, CDR2 SVGEGT. This CDR3 comprises 15 residues. The junction had 8 bases not matched to a gene; V was cut back by 6 bases and J by 8 bases. CDR3 residues: CASSTGTGGFDEQFF. The CDR3 bases are TGTGCCAGCAGCACCGGGACAGGGGGCTTTGATGAGCAGTTCTTC.

This clonotype was counted ten times or more. The chain couples TRBV12-3 or TRBV12-4 to TRBJ2-2; 10 bases fit TRBD2. This CDR3 has 16 residues. The trim removed 1 base at V and 3 bases at J, leaving 2 bases unmatched. For the CDR3, the DNA is TGTGCCAGCAGTTTAGGCCTAGCGGGGGACACCGGGGAGCTGTTTTTT. Protein sequence: CASSLGLAGDTGELFF.

This clonotype was observed at least ten times. The chain is built from TRBV20-1 and TRBJ1-1; D remains unclear. V dropped 0 bases and J dropped 1 base, with 15 bases sitting between them. CDR1 and CDR2 from the germline V gene are DFQATT and SNEGSKA (reference sequence). The CDR3 contains 16 residues. The CDR3 region has the DNA TGCAGTGCTAGAGATCTGCAGCAGGCCCGGAACACTGAAGCTTTCTTT. Protein sequence: CSARDLQQARNTEAFF.

This clonotype occurred many times. The CDR3, as DNA: TGCGCCAGCAGTGAGTCTACAGCTAACTATGGCTACACCTTC. Residues: CASSESTANYGYTF. The chain is built from TRBV10-2 and TRBJ1-2, with D uncertain. CDR3 size: 14 residues. Germline CDR1 reads WSHSY; CDR2 reads SAAADI. V was cut by 0 bases and J by 0 bases, with 5 bases left in between.